The rows below give T cell receptor beta chains drawn from one sample of a study of blood T cell repertoires in COVID-19. Repertoires were generated with immunoSEQ multiplex PCR, while TCRdb's copy carries only in-frame clones and drops some. Seen here are under 250,000 clones, roughly 85% observed once, and the top ten hold about 3.9%. Sequencing input: PBMCs or T cells enriched from blood (not recorded which). Receptor source: a woman between 40 and 55 years old who had been exposed to COVID-19. Both conserved end residues are part of each CDR3. D genes are given only for firm matches. Rows give clone size only sometimes, using once, few, many, or a class for an expanded clone.

v_call,cdr3_length,j_call,d_call,clone_size,cdr3_nt,cdr3_aa
TRBV27,15,TRBJ1-2,TRBD1,few,TGTGCCAGCAGTTCCCCCGGGACAGGGGCTCGCGGCTACACCTTC,CASSSPGTGARGYTF
TRBV4-3,14,TRBJ1-4,TRBD1,.,TGCGCCAGCAGCCAGGGACAGGGGAGTGAAAAACTGTTTTTT,CASSQGQGSEKLFF
TRBV9,16,TRBJ2-5,TRBD2,.,TGTGCCAGCAGTCGTTCGGACGGGGGGGCTTCAGAGACCCAGTACTTC,CASSRSDGGASETQYF
TRBV7-9,17,TRBJ1-2,TRBD1,.,TGTGCCAGCAGCTTAGCGCTCGGGGGACAGAAGGACTATGGCTACACCTTC,CASSLALGGQKDYGYTF
TRBV24-1,13,TRBJ2-1,TRBD1,.,TGTGCCACCAGTGACCCTTGGACAGGTGAGCAGTTCTTC,CATSDPWTGEQFF
TRBV21-1,19,TRBJ2-1,.,.,TGTGCCAGCAGCAAAGTAAGGAAGCGGGGGGACTCAATCTACAATGAGCAGTTCTTC,CASSKVRKRGDSIYNEQFF
TRBV4-1,17,TRBJ2-5,TRBD2,once,TGCGCCAGCAGCCAAGATGGCGGGGGGTATAGTCTAGAGACCCAGTACTTC,CASSQDGGGYSLETQYF
TRBV27,15,TRBJ2-2,.,.,TGTGCCAGCAGTTTAGCCTCAGGGCTCAACGGGGAGCTGTTTTTT,CASSLASGLNGELFF
TRBV14,15,TRBJ1-2,.,.,TGTGCCAGCAGCCAAGGCTACGGCGGCTTCAATGGCTACACCTTC,CASSQGYGGFNGYTF
TRBV2,14,TRBJ2-7,TRBD1,.,TGTGCCAGCACCCCGGACAGGGGTGGCTACGAGCAGTACTTC,CASTPDRGGYEQYF
TRBV5-1,21,TRBJ2-6,TRBD1,.,TGCGCCAGCAGCCCCCAGGGGGCGAAGAGGGTATATCTTTCTGGGGCCAACGTCCTGACTTTC,CASSPQGAKRVYLSGANVLTF
TRBV6-1,14,TRBJ2-7,.,.,TGTGCCAGCAGTGAAGATAGGGGTTACTACGAGCAGTACTTC,CASSEDRGYYEQYF
TRBV19,12,TRBJ1-5,TRBD1,.,TGTGCCAGCAGAGACAGGGATCAGCCCCAGCATTTT,CASRDRDQPQHF
TRBV18,15,TRBJ1-2,TRBD1,.,TGTGCCAGCTCACAACCGGGACAGGAAGTCTATGGCTACACCTTC,CASSQPGQEVYGYTF
TRBV3-1/TRBV3-2,17,TRBJ2-7,.,.,TGTGCCAGCAGCCAAGAGTCCGGCTTCGACAGCTCCTACGAGCAGTACTTC,CASSQESGFDSSYEQYF
TRBV19,13,TRBJ1-5,.,.,TGTGCCAGTAGAGCCCGAGGAAATCAGCCCCAGCATTTT,CASRARGNQPQHF
TRBV29-1,13,TRBJ1-1,.,.,TGCAGCGAACGGGAAAGAGGGAACACTGAAGCTTTCTTT,CSERERGNTEAFF
TRBV2,15,TRBJ2-2,TRBD2,.,TGTGCCAGCAGTCGCGGACTAGCGACAGCCGGGGAGCTGTTTTTT,CASSRGLATAGELFF
TRBV18,14,TRBJ1-2,.,.,TGTGCCAGCTCACCAGGGGGCGATAACTATGGCTACACCTTC,CASSPGGDNYGYTF
TRBV5-4,14,TRBJ1-1,.,.,TGTGCCAGCAGCTTAACAGGGATTGACACTGAAGCTTTCTTT,CASSLTGIDTEAFF
TRBV4-1,15,TRBJ1-2,.,.,TGCGCCAGCAGCCAAGATTACACAGGGTGGTATGGCTACACCTTC,CASSQDYTGWYGYTF
TRBV7-2,12,TRBJ1-5,.,.,TGTGCCAGCAGCCAGAGCAATCAGCCCCAGCATTTT,CASSQSNQPQHF
TRBV6-5,14,TRBJ2-5,TRBD1,once,TGTGCCAGCAGTAGACAGGGGCTGGGGGAGACCCAGTACTTC,CASSRQGLGETQYF
TRBV4-2,15,TRBJ2-2,.,.,TGTGCCAGCAGCCAAGGGGATTACCGGGACGGGGAGCTGTTTTTT,CASSQGDYRDGELFF
TRBV19,13,TRBJ2-1,TRBD1,.,TGTGCCAGTGGCAGGGGGCCCTACAATGAGCAGTTCTTC,CASGRGPYNEQFF
TRBV15,15,TRBJ1-2,TRBD1,.,TGTGCCACCAGCAGTTCCGGCAGGGGGCTCTATGGCTACACCTTC,CATSSSGRGLYGYTF
TRBV25-1,11,TRBJ2-7,.,.,TGTGCCAGCAGTGTTAACTACGAGCAGTACTTC,CASSVNYEQYF
TRBV11-2,13,TRBJ1-1,TRBD1,.,TGTGCCAGCAGCCGGGACAGGGTAACTGAAGCTTTCTTT,CASSRDRVTEAFF
TRBV10-2,17,TRBJ1-1,.,.,TGCGCCAGCAGTGAGTCCTCCGGACACCCTATGAACACTGAAGCTTTCTTT,CASSESSGHPMNTEAFF
TRBV5-5,19,TRBJ1-1,.,.,TGTGCCAGCAGCTTGGAGGGGCAGGGCATAAGTCCTATGAACACTGAAGCTTTCTTT,CASSLEGQGISPMNTEAFF
TRBV9,11,TRBJ1-1,.,.,TGTGCCAGCAGCGGTACAAGTAAAGCTTTCTTT,CASSGTSKAFF
TRBV7-8,15,TRBJ2-7,.,.,TGTGCCAGCAGTCTTACGACAAATCCAACCGACGAGCAGTACTTC,CASSLTTNPTDEQYF
TRBV5-6,16,TRBJ2-7,TRBD1,.,TGTGCCAGCAGCCCCCGGGACAGGGGGCGGCCCTACGAGCAGTACTTC,CASSPRDRGRPYEQYF
TRBV18,18,TRBJ1-2,.,.,TGTGCCAGCTCACCAGGATTCAGGACACCCGGTCGAAGCTATGGCTACACCTTC,CASSPGFRTPGRSYGYTF
TRBV2,11,TRBJ2-1,.,.,TGTGCCAGCACGACAGTCAATGAGCAGTTCTTC,CASTTVNEQFF
TRBV29-1,14,TRBJ1-2,.,.,TGCAGCGCTCCCCCACCGGGACTCGGGAATGGCTACACCTTC,CSAPPPGLGNGYTF
TRBV7-3,14,TRBJ1-3,.,.,TGTGCCAGCAGCTTATCAGTTACTGGAAACACCATATATTTT,CASSLSVTGNTIYF
TRBV7-2,16,TRBJ2-3,.,.,TGTGCCAGCAGCTTAGGGCAGGCTTCCCGAACAGATACGCAGTATTTT,CASSLGQASRTDTQYF
TRBV5-8,14,TRBJ1-5,.,.,TGTGCCTCCCAAAGAGGGCCGGGGAATCAGCCCCAGCATTTT,CASQRGPGNQPQHF
TRBV4-3,13,TRBJ2-5,.,.,TGCGCCAGCAGCCAAGCCATCCAAGAGACCCAGTACTTC,CASSQAIQETQYF